This T cell receptor beta chain is drawn from a study of beta chain features in type 1 diabetes. General study points: Since sequencing was performed on cDNA, cells with high TCR expression could be over-represented. A closer apparent resemblance between naive, central memory and Treg TCRB repertoires was seen in patients than in healthy donors.

The CDR3 covers 14 residues. The V end was cut by 4 bases, the J end by 4 bases, with 16 bases between. The germline CDR1 and CDR2 sequences are SQVTM and ANQGSEA. Via the markers CD45RO/CCR7/CD25/CD127/CD95/CD27, stem cell-like memory, regulatory, central memory and naive CD4+ cells were sorted. Expressed TCRB transcripts were sequenced because the isolated RNA had all been reverse transcribed beforehand. Repertoires were generated with immunoSEQ multiplex PCR, while TCRdb's copy carries only in-frame clones and drops some. The sample has around 500,000 clones, approximately 10% seen once. Remarks on this clone: Antigen specificity is unknown.

The sequence derives from a woman under 30 in good health. V usage is TRBV29-1 and J usage is TRBJ1-2, with D possibly TRBD1 on 6 matching bases. Sequences were obtained from naive CD4+ T cells from blood. The DNA for the CDR3 is TGCAGCGTTGCGCCGAACCAGGGGTCCTATGGCTACACCTTC. This gives the protein CSVAPNQGSYGYTF.